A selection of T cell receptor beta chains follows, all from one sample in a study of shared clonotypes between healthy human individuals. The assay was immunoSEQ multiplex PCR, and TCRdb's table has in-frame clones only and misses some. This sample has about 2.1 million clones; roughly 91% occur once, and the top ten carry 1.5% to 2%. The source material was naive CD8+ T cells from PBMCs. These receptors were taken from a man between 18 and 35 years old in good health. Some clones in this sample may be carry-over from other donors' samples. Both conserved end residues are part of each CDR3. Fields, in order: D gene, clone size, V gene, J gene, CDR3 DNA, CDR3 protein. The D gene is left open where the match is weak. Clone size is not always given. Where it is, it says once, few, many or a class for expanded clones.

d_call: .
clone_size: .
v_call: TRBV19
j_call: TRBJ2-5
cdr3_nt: TGTGCCAGTAGTATGGGGGTACAACGGTACCAAGAGACCCAGTACTTC
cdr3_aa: CASSMGVQRYQETQYF

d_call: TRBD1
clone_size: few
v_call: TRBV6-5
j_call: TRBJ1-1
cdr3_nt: TGTGCCAGCAGGACAGGGCTCGGGAACACTGAAGCTTTCTTT
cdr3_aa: CASRTGLGNTEAFF

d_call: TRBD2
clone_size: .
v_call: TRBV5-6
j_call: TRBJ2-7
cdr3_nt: TGTGCCAGCAGCTCCTTAGCGGGAGGAATAATCGAGCAGTACTTC
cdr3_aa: CASSSLAGGIIEQYF

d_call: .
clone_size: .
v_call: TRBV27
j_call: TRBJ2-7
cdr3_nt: TGTGCCAGCAGTTTCGGACTCCGGGCTGACGAGCAGTACTTC
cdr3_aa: CASSFGLRADEQYF

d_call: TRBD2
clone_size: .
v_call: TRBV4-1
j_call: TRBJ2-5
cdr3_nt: TGCGCCAGCAGCCAAGATGAGGGACTAGCGCGAATGATTCAAGAGACCCAGTACTTC
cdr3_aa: CASSQDEGLARMIQETQYF

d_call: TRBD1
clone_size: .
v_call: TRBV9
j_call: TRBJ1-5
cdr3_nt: TGTGCCAGCAGTCCTGGACAGGGTGCTCAGCCCCAGCATTTT
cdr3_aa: CASSPGQGAQPQHF

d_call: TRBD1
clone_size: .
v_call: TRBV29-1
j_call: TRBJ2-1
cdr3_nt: TGCAGCGTTGCGGGACAGGGCGATGAGCAGTTCTTC
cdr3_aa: CSVAGQGDEQFF

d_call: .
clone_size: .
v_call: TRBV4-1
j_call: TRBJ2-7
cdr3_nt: TGCGCCAGCAGCCTCGTTAAACCCGGGTCGGGATACGAGCAGTACTTC
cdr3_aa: CASSLVKPGSGYEQYF

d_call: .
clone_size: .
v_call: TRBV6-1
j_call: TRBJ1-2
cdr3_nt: TGTGCCAGCCATTGGGGAGAAGGGAACGGCTACACCTTC
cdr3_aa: CASHWGEGNGYTF

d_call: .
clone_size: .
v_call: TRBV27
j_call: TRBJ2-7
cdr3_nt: TGTGCCAGCAGTCCAGGGAGTTCCTACGAGCAGTACTTC
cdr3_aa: CASSPGSSYEQYF

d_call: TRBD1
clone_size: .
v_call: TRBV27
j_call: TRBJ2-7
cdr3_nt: TGTGCCAGCAGCAGACAGGGCTTGAACTACGAGCAGTACTTC
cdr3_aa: CASSRQGLNYEQYF

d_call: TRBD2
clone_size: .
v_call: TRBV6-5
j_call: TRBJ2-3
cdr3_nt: TGTGCCAGCAGTTTACTAGCGGGAGTGACAGATACGCAGTATTTT
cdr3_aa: CASSLLAGVTDTQYF

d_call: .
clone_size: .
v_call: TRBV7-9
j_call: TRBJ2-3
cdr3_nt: TGTGCCAGCAGCGACGGGGACGGCCCTCGGACAGATACGCAGTATTTT
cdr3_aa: CASSDGDGPRTDTQYF

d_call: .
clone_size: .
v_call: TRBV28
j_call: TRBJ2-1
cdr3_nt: TGTGCCAGCAGTCCAGGTCTGGGGTCCTACAATGAGCAGTTCTTC
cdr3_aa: CASSPGLGSYNEQFF

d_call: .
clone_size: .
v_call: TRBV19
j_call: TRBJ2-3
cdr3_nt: TGTGCCAGTAGTATGTATCTCAGGGGCGCCGATACGCAGTATTTT
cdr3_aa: CASSMYLRGADTQYF

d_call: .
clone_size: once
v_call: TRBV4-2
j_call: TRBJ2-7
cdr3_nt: TGTGCCAGCAGCCCCCCGCGGAACAACTACGAGCAGTACTTC
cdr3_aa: CASSPPRNNYEQYF

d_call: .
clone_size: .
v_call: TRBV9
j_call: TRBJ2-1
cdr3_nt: TGTGCCAGCAGCGTAGTGGCTAGCCCGTACAATGAGCAGTTCTTC
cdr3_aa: CASSVVASPYNEQFF

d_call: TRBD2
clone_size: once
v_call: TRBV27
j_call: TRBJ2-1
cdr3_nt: TGTGCCAGCAGACCTACGACACGGGAGGGCTACAATGAGCAGTTCTTC
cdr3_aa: CASRPTTREGYNEQFF

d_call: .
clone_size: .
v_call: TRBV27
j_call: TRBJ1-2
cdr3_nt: TGTGCCAGCCGGATGGGGGGGATCCATCGTGGCTACACCTTC
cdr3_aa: CASRMGGIHRGYTF

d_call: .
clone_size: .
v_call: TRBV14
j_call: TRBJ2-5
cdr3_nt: TGTGCCAGCAGCCAAGGACGGGAGTACCAAGAGACCCAGTACTTC
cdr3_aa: CASSQGREYQETQYF

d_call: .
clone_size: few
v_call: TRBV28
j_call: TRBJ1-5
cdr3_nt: TGTGCCAGCAGTCCCCCGAGGGACGATAGCAATCAGCCCCAGCATTTT
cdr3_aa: CASSPPRDDSNQPQHF

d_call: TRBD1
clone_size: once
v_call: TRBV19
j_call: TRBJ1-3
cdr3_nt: TGTGCCAGTAGTATTTGGCAGGGGGCCGGAAACACCATATATTTT
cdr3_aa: CASSIWQGAGNTIYF

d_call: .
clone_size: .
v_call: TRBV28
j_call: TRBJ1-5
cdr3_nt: TGTGCCAGCAGTAGAGATCAGCCCCAGCATTTT
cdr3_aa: CASSRDQPQHF

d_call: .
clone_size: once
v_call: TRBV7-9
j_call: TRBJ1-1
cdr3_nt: TGTGCCAGCAGCCCTCCGGGACAGAACACTGAAGCTTTCTTT
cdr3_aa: CASSPPGQNTEAFF

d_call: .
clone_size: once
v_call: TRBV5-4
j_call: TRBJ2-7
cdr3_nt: TGTGCCAGCAGCTTGGAAAGCCACGAGCAGTACTTC
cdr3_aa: CASSLESHEQYF

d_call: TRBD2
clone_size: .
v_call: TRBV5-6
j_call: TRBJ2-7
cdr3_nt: TGTGCCAGCACCCCCGCCGGGAGGCCAACTCCCTACGAGCAGTACTTC
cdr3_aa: CASTPAGRPTPYEQYF

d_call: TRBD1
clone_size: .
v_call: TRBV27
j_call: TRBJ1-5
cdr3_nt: TGTGCCAGCAGGTCAGGGGGCACCAATCAGCCCCAGCATTTT
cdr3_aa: CASRSGGTNQPQHF

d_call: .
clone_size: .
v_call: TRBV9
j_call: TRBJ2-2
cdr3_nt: TGTGCCAGCAGCACGGGGTCTGGAGGGTGGACCGGGGAGCTGTTTTTT
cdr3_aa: CASSTGSGGWTGELFF

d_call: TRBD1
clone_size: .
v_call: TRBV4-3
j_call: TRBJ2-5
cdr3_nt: TGCGCCAGCAGCCGGCTAACAGGGGTTGGGGAGACCCAGTACTTC
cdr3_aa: CASSRLTGVGETQYF

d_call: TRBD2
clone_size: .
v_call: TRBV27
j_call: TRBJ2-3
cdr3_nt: TGTGCCAGCAGTAGGACTAGCGGGTCTCAGTATTTT
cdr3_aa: CASSRTSGSQYF

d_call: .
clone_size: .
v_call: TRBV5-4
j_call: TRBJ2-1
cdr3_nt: TGTGCCAGCAGCTTGGTTGAGTCGCTTGAGCAGTTCTTC
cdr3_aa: CASSLVESLEQFF

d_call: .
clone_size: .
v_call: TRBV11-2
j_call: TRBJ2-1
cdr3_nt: TGTGCCAGCAGCTTCAGCTTTAACAATGAGCAGTTCTTC
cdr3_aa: CASSFSFNNEQFF

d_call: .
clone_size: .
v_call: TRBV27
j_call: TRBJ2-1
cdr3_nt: TGTGCCAGCAGTTCCGAACCCGGGATTGCGGATGAGCAGTTCTTC
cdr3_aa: CASSSEPGIADEQFF

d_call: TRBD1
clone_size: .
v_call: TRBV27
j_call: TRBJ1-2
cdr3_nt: TGTGCCAGCAGTCCTTGGACAGGGAACTATGGCTACACCTTC
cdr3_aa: CASSPWTGNYGYTF

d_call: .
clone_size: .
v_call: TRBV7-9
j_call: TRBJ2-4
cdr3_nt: TGTGCCAGCAGCTCTCAGGCAGGGGGGATACAGTACTTC
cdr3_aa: CASSSQAGGIQYF

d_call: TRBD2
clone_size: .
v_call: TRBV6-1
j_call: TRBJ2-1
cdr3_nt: TGTTCCTTGGGGACGGGAGCAACGGGGGGTGAGCAGTTCTTC
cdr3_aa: CSLGTGATGGEQFF

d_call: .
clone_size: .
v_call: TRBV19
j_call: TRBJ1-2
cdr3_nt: TGTGCCAGCTCAAAGGCCGCCAGCCAGTTCTATGGCTACACCTTC
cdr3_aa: CASSKAASQFYGYTF

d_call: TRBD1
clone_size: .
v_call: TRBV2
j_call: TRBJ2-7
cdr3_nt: TGTGCCAGCAGTGAAATCAGAGCCGCCGGGACAGGGTACGAGCAGTACTTC
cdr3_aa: CASSEIRAAGTGYEQYF

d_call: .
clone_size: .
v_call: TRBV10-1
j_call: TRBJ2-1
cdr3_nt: TGCGCCACCTCCGATGCGCGGGAAAAATATGAGCAGTTCTTC
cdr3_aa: CATSDAREKYEQFF

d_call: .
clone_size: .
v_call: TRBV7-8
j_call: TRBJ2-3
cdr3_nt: TGTGCCAGCAGAAGAGGGAGGGGGCCTCATACGCAGTATTTT
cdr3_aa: CASRRGRGPHTQYF

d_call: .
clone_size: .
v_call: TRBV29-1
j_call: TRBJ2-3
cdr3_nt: TGCAGCGTCGAAACAGGGTACGCAGATACGCAGTATTTT
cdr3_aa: CSVETGYADTQYF

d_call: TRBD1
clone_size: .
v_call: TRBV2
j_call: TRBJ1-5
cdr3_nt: TGTGCCAGCAGGGTACAGGGAGGGGGCCAGCCCCAGCATTTT
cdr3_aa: CASRVQGGGQPQHF

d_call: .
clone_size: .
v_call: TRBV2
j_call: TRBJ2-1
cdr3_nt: TGTGCCAGCAGTGACCTCGGACTGACCTCCTACAATGAGCAGTTCTTC
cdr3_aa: CASSDLGLTSYNEQFF

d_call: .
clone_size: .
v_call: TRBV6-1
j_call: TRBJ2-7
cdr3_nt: TGTGCCAGCAGTGAATTAAGGACAGATTTTTCCCCCTACGAGCAGTACTTC
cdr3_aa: CASSELRTDFSPYEQYF

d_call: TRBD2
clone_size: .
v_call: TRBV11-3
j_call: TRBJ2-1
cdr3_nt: TGTGCCAGCAGCTTAGTCGTAGCGGGAGAGGGGCCCAATGAGCAGTTCTTC
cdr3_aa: CASSLVVAGEGPNEQFF

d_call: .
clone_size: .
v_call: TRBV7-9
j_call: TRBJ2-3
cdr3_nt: TGTGCCAGCCTTTTGGGTAGCACAGATACGCAGTATTTT
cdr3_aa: CASLLGSTDTQYF

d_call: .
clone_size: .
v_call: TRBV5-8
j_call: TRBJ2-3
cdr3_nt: TGTGCCAGCAGCCCCACAGATACGCAGTATTTT
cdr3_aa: CASSPTDTQYF

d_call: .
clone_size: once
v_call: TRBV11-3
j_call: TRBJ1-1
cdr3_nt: TGTGCCAGCAGCTTAAACGGAAAGAACACTGAAGCTTTCTTT
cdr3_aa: CASSLNGKNTEAFF